The rows below give T cell receptor beta chains drawn from one sample of a study of T cells after posttransplantation cyclophosphamide. The protocol was immunoSEQ multiplex PCR, while the TCRdb copy is restricted to in-frame clones and leaves out a portion. The data show about 37,000 clones, none appearing only once, with 5.5% to 7% held by the ten largest. The sample comprised PBMCs. The receptors here all came from a man aged 25 to 40 in good health and a related stem cell transplant donor. The conserved cysteine and the conserved F or W are not part of the CDR3 here. Each record gives: V gene, CDR3 protein.

>TRBV29-1
SVLPGTGATGELF
>TRBV12-5
ASGALLTGELF
>TRBV5-1
ASSSPGGGGTDTQY
>TRBV4-2
ASSQAGDRGHQPQH
>TRBV7-3
ASSTTGTTGELF
>TRBV6-5
ASSYSEGVGEQY
>TRBV7-3
ASSFTGDRYTEAF
>TRBV5-1
ASRRGGAVTEAF
>TRBV19
ASSIWGGPQETQY
>TRBV18
ASSPSTVLDYGYT
>TRBV6-1
ASSGTSGSYNEQF